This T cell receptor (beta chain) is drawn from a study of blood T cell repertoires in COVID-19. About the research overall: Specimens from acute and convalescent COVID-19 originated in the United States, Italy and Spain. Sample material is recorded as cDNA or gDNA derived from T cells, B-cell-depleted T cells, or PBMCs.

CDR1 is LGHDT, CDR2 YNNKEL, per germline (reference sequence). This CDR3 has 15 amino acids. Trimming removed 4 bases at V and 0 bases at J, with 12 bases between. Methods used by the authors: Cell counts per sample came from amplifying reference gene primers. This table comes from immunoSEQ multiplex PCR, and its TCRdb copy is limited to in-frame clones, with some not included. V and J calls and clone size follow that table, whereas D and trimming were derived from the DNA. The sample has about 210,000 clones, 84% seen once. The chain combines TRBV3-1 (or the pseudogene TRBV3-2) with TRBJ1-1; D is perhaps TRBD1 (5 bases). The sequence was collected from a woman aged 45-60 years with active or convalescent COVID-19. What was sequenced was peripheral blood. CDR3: CASSRNTGLNTEAFF. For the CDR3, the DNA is TGTGCCAGCAGCCGAAACACAGGCCTGAACACTGAAGCTTTCTTT.